The 30 T cell receptor beta chains listed next were all sequenced from one sample in a study of naive and memory T cell subsets. Two oligonucleotides, mixed equimolar, formed the beta constant-region primer covering TRBC1 and TRBC2. TCRdb ran MiXCR on the UMI-ligation and nested PCR reads and lists one entry per CDR3 protein. The sample consists of 29,000 or so distinct CDR3 sequences, around a tenth of them appearing once. Source material: effector memory CD4+ T cells from blood. Subset given: effector memory, CD45RA- CD27-. These receptors came from a human donor in good health.

This chain joins TRBV27 and TRBJ2-7; 7 bases line up with TRBD1. Germline loops: CDR1 MNHEY, CDR2 SMNVEV (reference sequence). The CDR3 runs 15 residues. Trimming at V came to 2 bases and at J to 0 bases, leaving 4 bases not matched to a gene. Written as DNA, the CDR3 is TGTGCCAGCAGTTTACAGGGGGTAAGCTCCTACGAGCAGTACTTC. Translated: CASSLQGVSSYEQYF.

This clonotype is termed medium-sized (0.01 to 0.1%). The chain employs TRBV6-2 or TRBV6-3 and TRBJ2-7; 9 bases line up with TRBD1. V trimming: 2 bases; J trimming: 5 bases; junction bases outside the gene matches: 4. Looked up from germline, CDR1 is MNHEY and CDR2 is SVGEGT. The CDR3 totals 14 residues. CDR3 region: CASSYIQGANEQYF. The CDR3 bases are TGTGCCAGCAGTTACATACAGGGGGCCAACGAGCAGTACTTC.

This clonotype was recorded at least ten times. This chain links TRBV12-3 or TRBV12-4 with TRBJ2-7, with TRBD1 as a possible D gene (6 bases). The CDR3 spans 14 residues. Trimming pared 0 bases from V and 2 bases from J, leaving 8 bases between. The CDR3 loop is CASSLAGQTYEQYF. The DNA of the CDR3 is TGTGCCAGCAGTTTAGCAGGACAGACCTACGAGCAGTACTTC.

This clonotype has a handful of counts. The chain carries TRBV7-2 and TRBJ2-6; 9 bases fit TRBD1. V dropped 9 bases and J dropped 3; count of bases not matched to a gene: 6. The germline CDR1 and CDR2 sequences are SGHTA and FQGNSA. This CDR3 is built from 15 residues. In nucleotides, the CDR3 is TGTGCCAGGGGGGACAGGGTGGTTGGGGCCAACGTCCTGACTTTC. It codes for CARGDRVVGANVLTF.

This clonotype was detected a few times. The V gene is TRBV27, the J gene TRBJ1-6; a possible D gene is TRBD1 (5 bases). Trimming removed 0 bases from V and 9 bases from J, with 12 bases in between. Germline CDR1 reads MNHEY; CDR2 reads SMNVEV (reference sequence). CDR3 length: 15 residues. CDR3 residues: CASSLSRVGGSPLHF. CDR3 coding DNA: TGTGCCAGCAGTTTATCGAGGGTTGGGGGTTCACCCCTCCACTTT.

This clonotype was found once. The chain recombines TRBV27 with TRBJ2-7; unclear D gene. Trimming left V 0 bases short and J 0 bases short, with 12 bases between. The CDR3 loop spans 16 amino acids. In germline, CDR1 is MNHEY, CDR2 SMNVEV (reference sequence). Written as DNA, the CDR3 is TGTGCCAGCAGTTTATCCCTGGCCGGTAGCTCCTACGAGCAGTACTTC. Residues: CASSLSLAGSSYEQYF.

This clonotype was picked up a small number of times. The chain combines TRBV23-1 with TRBJ1-5; 7 bases line up with TRBD1. TRBV23-1 is an open reading frame whose function is uncertain. The trim removed 2 bases at V and 4 bases at J, leaving 17 bases unmatched. The CDR3 spans 19 residues. CDR3: CASSQRMDRQALRNQPQHF. The CDR3 DNA is TGCGCCAGCAGTCAACGAATGGACAGGCAAGCACTAAGGAATCAGCCCCAGCATTTT.

V is TRBV4-3 and J is TRBJ2-7; TRBD2 matches at 9 bases. The CDR3 covers 15 residues. Unmatched junction bases numbered 4, after V lost 2 bases and J lost 2 bases. Germline V gene lookup returns CDR1 LGHNA and CDR2 YSLEER. This CDR3 reads CASSQLAGSAYEQYF. In DNA form, the CDR3 reads TGCGCCAGCAGCCAACTAGCGGGGTCGGCCTACGAGCAGTACTTC.

This clonotype has just a few counts. The chain carries TRBV7-2 and TRBJ2-3; TRBD2 aligns across 7 bases. Unmatched junction bases numbered 9, after V lost 7 bases and J lost 5 bases. This CDR3 contains 14 residues. Germline assignment: CDR1 SGHTA and CDR2 FQGNSA. The CDR3 DNA reads TGTGCCAGCATGATGACTAGCCCCCAAGATACGCAGTATTTT. This codes for CASMMTSPQDTQYF.

The chain is built from TRBV12-3 or TRBV12-4 and TRBJ1-1; D unclear. The CDR3 runs 12 residues. Trimming cost V 3 bases and J 11 bases, with 13 bases left between them. The CDR3 coding sequence is TGTGCCAGCAGTTTGGTCGAATCGGGGGCTTTCTTT. Translation: CASSLVESGAFF.

This clonotype was seen many times. The CDR3, as DNA: TGTGCCAGCAGGACTAGCGGGAGAAACACCGGGGAGCTGTTTTTT. Its protein product is CASRTSGRNTGELFF. The J gene is TRBJ2-2, the V gene TRBV6-1; 12 bases map to TRBD2. V lost 6 bases, J lost 2 bases, and 1 base stayed unmatched. Germline CDR1 MNHNS, CDR2 SASEGT. The CDR3 consists of 15 residues.

This clonotype was detected a few times. The chain uses TRBV2 and TRBJ2-3, with D tentatively TRBD1 (6 bases). Trimming left V 6 bases short and J 4 bases short, with 20 bases between. Germline V gene data show CDR1 as SNHLY and CDR2 as FYNNEI. The CDR3 consists of 16 residues. The CDR3 region is CASRPQGLSVADTQYF. The CDR3 DNA is TGTGCCAGCAGGCCTCAGGGGTTAAGCGTGGCAGATACGCAGTATTTT.

This clonotype was seen repeatedly, ten times or more. The rearrangement joins TRBV2 to TRBJ2-7, with D unclear. With 5 bases removed from V and 11 bases from J, the gap between germline ends came to 13 bases. CDR3 size: 11 residues. Germline V lookup: CDR1 SNHLY, CDR2 FYNNEI. The CDR3 loop is CASSPERTEYF. The CDR3 DNA is TGTGCCAGCAGTCCCGAGAGGACGGAGTACTTC.

CDR3 bases: TGTGCCAGCAGACAGGGGACTTGGGACACTGAAGCTTTCTTT. It codes for CASRQGTWDTEAFF. V gene TRBV7-2 combines with J gene TRBJ1-1; 7 nucleotides align to TRBD1. This CDR3 has 14 residues. V lost 6 bases and J lost 3; bases outside the gene matches: 7. In germline, CDR1 is SGHTA, CDR2 FQGNSA.

The J gene is TRBJ1-6, the V gene TRBV7-9; TRBD1 agrees at 8 bases. The V segment lost 7 bases and the J segment 7 bases; nucleotides outside the gene matches: 6. From germline, CDR1 is SEHNR and CDR2 FQNEAQ (reference sequence). This CDR3 contains 14 residues. Written as DNA, the CDR3 is TGTGCCAGCATAACCGGGACAGGAAATTCACCCCTCCACTTT. Translation: CASITGTGNSPLHF.

This chain connects TRBV20-1 to TRBJ1-1, with D tentatively TRBD1 (5 bases). Per germline, CDR1 DFQATT and CDR2 SNEGSKA (reference sequence). The V and J ends lost 2 bases and 8 bases respectively, with 9 bases between them. The CDR3 runs 11 residues. The DNA of the CDR3 is TGCAGTGCTAGAAGGGGCCCAGAAGCTTTCTTT. This gives the protein CSARRGPEAFF.

This clonotype was seen more than once but under ten times. This chain links TRBV20-1 with TRBJ1-1; 8 bases are a match to TRBD1. This CDR3 is built from 14 residues. The germline V gene encodes CDR1 DFQATT and CDR2 SNEGSKA (reference sequence). Unmatched junction bases numbered 8, after V lost 4 bases and J lost 4 bases. The DNA of the CDR3 is TGCAGTGCTATTAACTCAGGGGGCTTCACTGAAGCTTTCTTT. Its protein is CSAINSGGFTEAFF.

This clonotype was counted between two and nine times. This chain connects TRBV20-1 to TRBJ1-5; D unresolved. CDR1 DFQATT and CDR2 SNEGSKA come from the germline V gene (reference sequence). Trimming shortened V by 6 bases and J by 4 bases, and 22 bases separated the two germline ends. The CDR3 contains 16 residues. CDR3 DNA: TGCAGTGCCCGCACCGGGTCCCTGCTAGGGAATCAGCCCCAGCATTTT. Protein product: CSARTGSLLGNQPQHF.

This clonotype was detected ten times or more. This rearrangement joins TRBV20-1 to TRBJ1-4; a weak D match, TRBD1 (6 bases). The CDR3 length is 13 residues. Germline V lookup: CDR1 DFQATT, CDR2 SNEGSKA (reference sequence). V lost 4 bases and J 5 bases, leaving 11 bases between the germline ends. The CDR3 DNA sequence: TGCAGTGCTAAGGCAGGGGTGAATGAAAAACTGTTTTTT. It codes for CSAKAGVNEKLFF.

The chain's CDR3 is CASSLGLGQAYGYTF. DNA of the CDR3: TGCGCCAGCAGCTTGGGGTTGGGACAGGCCTATGGCTACACCTTC. The V call is TRBV5-1, the J call TRBJ1-2; 8 bases are a match to TRBD1. J gave up 4 bases and V 0 bases, and 5 bases lay outside the gene matches. Germline-derived CDR1 and CDR2 are SGHRS and YFSETQ. The CDR3 is 15 residues long.

In this sample, this clonotype turned up once. A read error may produce the germline difference seen at one junction end. The rearrangement links TRBV20-1 to TRBJ1-5; no definite D call. CDR3 size: 16 residues. Germline lookup yields CDR1 DFQATT and CDR2 SNEGSKA (reference sequence). CDR3 sequence reads: CSASGGHYTGNQPRHF. CDR3 nucleotide sequence: TGCAGTGCTAGTGGCGGCCACTATACCGGGAATCAGCCCCGGCATTTT.

The CDR3 DNA reads TGTGCCAGCCTGCAGGGGTCGACCCACTACGAGCAGTACTTC. This codes for CASLQGSTHYEQYF. The gene calls are TRBV7-2 and TRBJ2-7; maybe TRBD1 (6 bases). With 8 bases removed from V and 3 bases from J, the gap between germline ends came to 17 bases. The CDR3 has 14 amino acids. CDR1 SGHTA and CDR2 FQGNSA come from the germline V gene.

This clonotype was picked up many times. This rearrangement joins TRBV5-1 to TRBJ2-2, with D possibly being TRBD1 (6 bases). CDR1 is SGHRS and CDR2 is YFSETQ in the germline V gene. The CDR3 has 16 amino acids. Deletions cut 4 bases from V and 0 bases from J, with 13 bases between. CDR3 in amino acids: CASSNLGTSNTGELFF. CDR3 nucleotides: TGCGCCAGCAGCAACCTCGGGACATCGAACACCGGGGAGCTGTTTTTT.

The chain has TRBV20-1 and TRBJ2-1; 11 positions agree with TRBD2. Trimming took 6 bases from V and 7 from J; bases not matched to a gene: 11. In germline, CDR1 is DFQATT, CDR2 SNEGSKA (reference sequence). This CDR3 comprises 15 residues. CDR3 nucleotides: TGCAGTGCCGATCCACTAGCGGGAGTAGTTAATGAGCAGTTCTTC. This codes for CSADPLAGVVNEQFF.

This clonotype occurred a few times. The V and J genes are TRBV29-1 and TRBJ2-2; TRBD1 is a possible D gene (7 bases). The CDR3 spans 15 residues. Germline V gene lookup returns CDR1 SQVTM and CDR2 ANQGSEA. Trimming stripped 5 bases from V and 4 bases from J, with 17 bases between. The CDR3 nucleotides read TGCAGCGTTAAAGTCGGAGGGGGCGGCACCGGGGAGCTGTTTTTT. It codes for CSVKVGGGGTGELFF.

This chain joins TRBV27 and TRBJ2-2; unclear D gene. The germline V and J ends were trimmed by 4 bases and 0 bases, with 9 bases remaining between them. Germline V CDR1 and CDR2: MNHEY, SMNVEV (reference sequence). This CDR3 contains 15 residues. The DNA for the CDR3 is TGTGCCAGCAGTTCGACCACCCCGAACACCGGGGAGCTGTTTTTT. This codes for CASSSTTPNTGELFF.

The chain joins TRBV5-1 to TRBJ2-5; the match to TRBD2 covers 8 bases. The V and J ends lost 5 bases and 2 bases, in that order; junction bases with no gene match: 11. This CDR3 is 16 amino acids long. Germline loops: CDR1 SGHRS, CDR2 YFSETQ. CDR3 bases: TGCGCCAGCAGACCGAGTAGCGGGGACTCGCAAGAGACCCAGTACTTC. Translation: CASRPSSGDSQETQYF.

The chain uses TRBV30 and TRBJ1-1; TRBD1 matches 7 bases. Germline assignment: CDR1 GTSNPN and CDR2 SVGIG (reference sequence). The CDR3 is made up of 14 amino acids. After removal of 0 bases from V and 3 bases from J, the junction contained 4 bases not matched to a gene. The CDR3 nucleotides read TGTGCCTGGAGTGTGACAGGGCAAGACACTGAAGCTTTCTTT. This gives the protein CAWSVTGQDTEAFF.

This clonotype was counted at least ten times. DNA of the CDR3: TGCAGTGCTTCAAGCGGGGCCGGGGAGCAGTACTTC. Translating it yields CSASSGAGEQYF. This chain joins TRBV20-1 and TRBJ2-7, with 7 bases lining up with TRBD2. Trimming cost V 5 bases and J 7 bases; bases outside gene matches: 8. Germline CDR1 DFQATT, CDR2 SNEGSKA (reference sequence). The CDR3 is 12 residues long.

The V gene is TRBV7-2, the J gene TRBJ1-2; 10 nucleotides align to TRBD1. V shed 5 bases, J shed 13 bases, and the junction held 10 bases outside the gene matches. This CDR3 is built from 13 residues. Germline lookup yields CDR1 SGHTA and CDR2 FQGNSA. This chain's CDR3 is CASSPGQGQMVTF. CDR3 coding DNA: TGTGCCAGCAGCCCGGGACAGGGGCAAATGGTCACCTTC.